This T cell receptor beta chain came from a study of technical replicates of blood from several donors. Clones were read by immunoSEQ multiplex PCR, and TCRdb kept only the in-frame ones, dropping some. The sample lists about 84,000 clones, around 97% occurring once. CDR3 length: 16 residues. Germline CDR1 is MDHEN and CDR2 is SYDVKM. V lost 5 bases to trimming and J lost 1 base; unmatched junction nucleotides: 7. The rearrangement links TRBV28 to TRBJ1-1; TRBD1 aligns across 10 bases. Sequencing was carried out using T cells isolated from PBMCs. This sequence originates from a human donor in good health. CDR3 in amino acids: CASSGGGQGKNTEAFF. The DNA for the CDR3 is TGTGCCAGCAGTGGGGGGGGACAGGGGAAGAACACTGAAGCTTTCTTT.